This T cell receptor (beta chain) was recovered during a study of OX40 agonist ivuxolimab in advanced cancers. Whole-study context: Six ivuxolimab dose levels, 0.01 to 10 mg/kg, were given intravenously every 2 weeks. Overall study results and limits: Also showing low normalized T-cell clonal expansion were some of the nonresponders. Fewer expanded clones were found on average in CD4+ than in CD8+ T cells.

On this clone: Its antigen is unknown.

Profiled with immunoSEQ multiplex PCR; TCRdb holds only in-frame clones, not every one. Of about 79,000 clones in the sample, around 92% are singletons; the top ten hold approximately 0.5%. This CDR3 has 16 amino acids. V gave up 1 base and J gave up 3 bases, with 13 bases separating them. Germline values: CDR1 SGHNT, CDR2 YYREEE (reference sequence). Sample: CD4+ or CD8+ T cells sorted from blood, taken in a trial of the OX40 agonist ivuxolimab. The TCR originated in an adult with an advanced solid tumor such as melanoma, head and neck, liver or kidney cancer. J is TRBJ2-2 and V is TRBV5-4; unclear D gene. The CDR3 spells CASSLLGLVDTGELFF. Written as DNA, the CDR3 is TGTGCCAGCAGCTTGCTTGGGCTAGTCGACACCGGGGAGCTGTTTTTT.